This passage covers 14 T cell receptor beta chains from one sample sequenced in a study of graft-versus-host responses after intestinal transplantation. Clones were read by immunoSEQ multiplex PCR, and TCRdb kept only the in-frame ones, dropping some. Here the sample spans about 25,000 clones, roughly 93% being singletons. Sequenced here: PBMCs, sampled 18 days after transplant. All receptors derive from a human patient who received an intestinal transplant, so some T cells may come from the graft donor.

V gene TRBV9 combines with J gene TRBJ2-5; TRBD2 agrees at 11 bases. The CDR3 is 15 amino acids. The germline gives CDR1 SGDLS, CDR2 YYNGEE. V lost 4 bases to trimming and J lost 5 bases; unmatched junction nucleotides: 7. CDR3 coding DNA: TGTGCCAGCAGCCCCCAACTAGCGGGGGTTGAGACCCAGTACTTC. The encoded protein is CASSPQLAGVETQYF.

CDR3 sequence: CASSRLDRGSGAYEQYF. In DNA form, the CDR3 reads TGTGCCAGCAGCCGCTTGGACAGGGGGAGTGGGGCCTACGAGCAGTACTTC. The rearrangement joins TRBV7-9 to TRBJ2-7, with TRBD1 identical over 10 bases. There are 17 residues in the CDR3. With V trimmed by 5 bases and J by 2 bases, 12 bases remained unmatched. Germline CDR1 reads SEHNR; CDR2 reads FQNEAQ (reference sequence).

The chain carries TRBV21-1 and TRBJ1-1. TRBV21-1 corresponds to a pseudogene. This CDR3 spans 13 amino acids. The CDR3 region is CASSQGMNTEAFF. The CDR3 region has the DNA TGTGCCAGCAGCCAAGGGATGAACACTGAAGCTTTCTTT.

This chain connects TRBV28 to TRBJ2-7, with D uncertain. CDR1 MDHEN and CDR2 SYDVKM come from the germline V gene. Trimming took off 7 bases at V and 2 bases at J, with 15 bases between the two ends. The CDR3 is made up of 14 amino acids. This chain's CDR3 is CASTNQDGTYEQYF. DNA of the CDR3: TGTGCCAGCACCAACCAGGACGGCACCTACGAGCAGTACTTC.

V is TRBV9 and J is TRBJ1-2; maybe TRBD1 (5 bases). Germline lookup yields CDR1 SGDLS and CDR2 YYNGEE. The CDR3 covers 13 residues. V dropped 0 bases and J dropped 4 bases, with 7 bases sitting between them. The CDR3 sequence is CASSVGQGYGYTF. CDR3 DNA: TGTGCCAGCAGCGTAGGGCAGGGCTATGGCTACACCTTC. Full variable domain (rest looked up from reference TRBV9 and TRBJ1-2): DSGVTQTPKHLITATGQRVTLRCSPRSGDLSVYWYQQSLDQGLQFLIQYYNGEERAKGNILERFSAQQFPDLHSELNLSSLELGDSALYFCASSVGQGYGYTFGSGTRLTVV.

The count of this clone is one. This sequence joins TRBV5-6 and TRBJ1-1; D is unclear. This CDR3 is 12 amino acids long. The germline V gene has CDR1 SGHDT and CDR2 YYEEEE. Trimming took 7 bases from V and 5 from J, leaving 12 bases between them. This CDR3 reads CASAGGSTEAFF. The CDR3 nucleotides are TGTGCCAGCGCTGGAGGAAGTACTGAAGCTTTCTTT. Looking up the rest from reference TRBV5-6 and TRBJ1-1 gives the full variable domain: DAGVTQSPTHLIKTRGQQVTLRCSPKSGHDTVSWYQQALGQGPQFIFQYYEEEERQRGNFPDRFSGHQFPNYSSELNVNALLLGDSALYLCASAGGSTEAFFGQGTRLTVV.

The chain employs TRBV19 and TRBJ2-1; no reliable D call. Per germline, CDR1 LNHDA and CDR2 SQIVND (reference sequence). CDR3 length: 15 amino acids. V lost 4 bases and J 8 bases, leaving 18 bases between the germline ends. CDR3 sequence: CASSTVEMPADEQFF. As DNA, the CDR3 is TGTGCCAGTAGTACTGTAGAAATGCCTGCCGATGAGCAGTTCTTC.

V gene TRBV7-2 combines with J gene TRBJ2-3; 12 bases agree with TRBD2. Germline CDR1 is SGHTA and CDR2 is FQGNSA. The CDR3 has 17 amino acids. Unmatched junction bases numbered 17, after V lost 7 bases and J lost 9 bases. The CDR3 sequence is CASTPAYSRLAGATQYF. CDR3 sequence (DNA): TGTGCCAGCACCCCAGCTTATTCCCGACTAGCGGGGGCCACGCAGTATTTT.

The rearrangement links TRBV11-2 to TRBJ2-1; D not certain. V dropped 0 bases and J dropped 4 bases, with 7 bases sitting between them. This CDR3 spans 14 amino acids. In germline, CDR1 is SGHAT, CDR2 FQNNGV. CDR3 loop: CASSLDLVYNEQFF. For the CDR3, the DNA is TGTGCCAGCAGCTTAGATCTCGTATACAATGAGCAGTTCTTC.

The V and J genes are TRBV7-2 and TRBJ2-1; 10 nucleotides agree with TRBD2. The CDR3 runs to 15 residues. Germline V lookup: CDR1 SGHTA, CDR2 FQGNSA. The ends lost 5 bases at V and 5 bases at J; junction bases unmatched: 6. CDR3 region: CASSLVAGGNNEQFF. The DNA of the CDR3 is TGTGCCAGCAGCCTCGTAGCGGGGGGTAACAATGAGCAGTTCTTC.

The V and J genes are TRBV27 and TRBJ2-3; 8 bases map to TRBD1. V was clipped by 2 bases and J by 2 bases; unmatched bases: 6. Germline loops: CDR1 MNHEY, CDR2 SMNVEV (reference sequence). The CDR3 has 16 residues. The chain's CDR3 is CASSLGDRTPTDTQYF. Here the CDR3 DNA reads TGTGCCAGCAGTTTAGGGGACAGGACCCCCACAGATACGCAGTATTTT.

The chain couples TRBV4-1 to TRBJ2-3, with D tentatively TRBD1 or TRBD2 (5 bases each). From germline, CDR1 is MGHRA and CDR2 YSYEKL. Trimming removed 1 base from V and 8 bases from J, with 16 bases in between. CDR3 length: 15 amino acids. For the CDR3, the DNA is TGCGCCAGCAGCCAAGCGGGGCAGCCCTGGGGTACGCAGTATTTT. Translated: CASSQAGQPWGTQYF.

The chain is built from TRBV4-2 and TRBJ1-1; no definite D call. Per germline, CDR1 LGHNA and CDR2 YNFKEQ. V lost 7 bases to trimming and J lost 0 bases, with 9 bases between them. The length of the CDR3 is 13 residues. CDR3 bases: TGTGCCAGCAAGCACACTCTGAACACTGAAGCTTTCTTT. It codes for CASKHTLNTEAFF.

This sequence joins TRBV4-2 and TRBJ1-1; the D is unclear. The germline gives CDR1 LGHNA, CDR2 YNFKEQ. The CDR3 length is 13 residues. Trimming cost V 2 bases and J 3 bases, with 7 bases left between them. CDR3 DNA: TGTGCCAGCAGCCAAAGAGAGCACACTGAAGCTTTCTTT. Encoded protein: CASSQREHTEAFF.